Below are 13 T cell receptor beta chains sequenced from a single sample in a study of blood T cell repertoires in COVID-19. Generated by immunoSEQ multiplex PCR, the TCRdb table keeps only in-frame clones and is missing some. In the table there are over 200,000 clones, over 75% of which are singletons. Sample: PBMCs or T cells enriched from blood (not recorded which). These receptors were collected from a woman aged 45-65 years who had recovered from COVID-19.

The chain recombines TRBV27 with TRBJ1-1, with TRBD1 matching over 9 bases. Unmatched junction bases numbered 1, after V lost 4 bases and J lost 1 base. Germline V lookup: CDR1 MNHEY, CDR2 SMNVEV (reference sequence). The CDR3 contains 14 residues. Written as DNA, the CDR3 is TGTGCCAGCAGTTGGGGACAGGGGAACACTGAAGCTTTCTTT. Its translation is CASSWGQGNTEAFF.

The chain combines TRBV3-1 (or the pseudogene TRBV3-2) with TRBJ2-5, with 13 bases fitting TRBD2. In germline, CDR1 is LGHDT, CDR2 YNNKEL (reference sequence). There are 16 residues in the CDR3. Losses at the gene ends were 3 bases for V and 3 bases for J; bases not matched to a gene: 4. This CDR3 reads CASSHLGLAGEETQYF. In DNA form, the CDR3 reads TGTGCCAGCAGCCACCTCGGACTAGCGGGAGAAGAGACCCAGTACTTC.

V gene TRBV27 combines with J gene TRBJ2-7; D is possibly TRBD1 (5 bases). Germline V gene data show CDR1 as MNHEY and CDR2 as SMNVEV (reference sequence). The V gene lost 3 bases and the J gene lost 5 bases, with 11 bases spanning the gap. The CDR3 has 13 residues. CDR3 sequence (DNA): TGTGCCAGCAGTTTGTCAGGGCACGACGAGCAGTACTTC. It codes for CASSLSGHDEQYF.

This chain links TRBV19 with TRBJ2-1, with 7 bases identical to TRBD1. From germline, CDR1 is LNHDA and CDR2 SQIVND (reference sequence). The CDR3 extends over 15 amino acids. With V trimmed by 8 bases and J by 5 bases, 12 bases remained unmatched. The CDR3 reads CASPQDRDRHNEQFF. In nucleotides, the CDR3 is TGTGCCAGTCCCCAGGACCGGGACAGACACAATGAGCAGTTCTTC.

This clone was found a few times. The V gene is TRBV7-2, the J gene TRBJ1-6; no clear D. The CDR3 consists of 15 residues. The V end lost 3 bases, the J end lost 7 bases, and 13 bases lay between the germline ends. Germline CDR1 is SGHTA and CDR2 is FQGNSA. CDR3 sequence reads: CASSLSRTANSPLHF. CDR3 nucleotide sequence: TGTGCCAGCAGCTTGAGTAGGACTGCAAATTCACCCCTCCACTTT.

The rearrangement uses TRBV7-6 and TRBJ1-1; TRBD1 agrees at 7 bases. The CDR3 loop spans 15 amino acids. CDR1 SGHVS and CDR2 FNYEAQ come from the germline V gene. Unmatched junction bases numbered 4, after V lost 3 bases and J lost 0 bases. The CDR3 DNA reads as TGTGCCAGCAGCTTTCAAGGGACAGTGAACACTGAAGCTTTCTTT. This translates into CASSFQGTVNTEAFF. Drawing the rest from reference TRBV7-6 and TRBJ1-1, the complete variable domain is GAGVSQSPRYKVTKRGQDVALRCDPISGHVSLYWYRQALGQGPEFLTYFNYEAQQDKSGLPNDRFSAERPEGSISTLTIQRTEQRDSAMYRCASSFQGTVNTEAFFGQGTRLTVV.

The chain carries TRBV7-2 and TRBJ1-2; D remains ambiguous. The CDR3 consists of 14 residues. Germline V gene sequence: CDR1 SGHTA, CDR2 FQGNSA. V was clipped by 5 bases and J by 2 bases, with 12 bases between them. The CDR3: CASSQWTGNYGYTF. The CDR3 nucleotides read TGTGCCAGCAGCCAATGGACGGGAAACTATGGCTACACCTTC.

The chain links TRBV28 to TRBJ1-1, with D perhaps matching TRBD1 (6 bases). Germline V gives CDR1 MDHEN, CDR2 SYDVKM. The CDR3 covers 14 residues. V lost 6 bases and J lost 4, with 15 bases in between. This chain's CDR3 is CASSPREGVTEAFF. In DNA form, the CDR3 reads TGTGCCAGCAGCCCTAGGGAGGGGGTCACTGAAGCTTTCTTT.

The chain employs TRBV5-1 and TRBJ1-4; 10 nucleotides line up with TRBD1. Germline assignment: CDR1 SGHRS and CDR2 YFSETQ. The CDR3 contains 15 residues. The J segment lost 5 bases and the V segment lost 1 base, leaving 2 bases of the junction unmatched. CDR3 DNA: TGCGCCAGCAGCTTGAAGGGACAGGGGAATGAAAAACTGTTTTTT. Its protein product is CASSLKGQGNEKLFF.

This chain connects TRBV7-9 to TRBJ1-4; weak D call: TRBD1 (5 bases). CDR3 length equals 14 residues. Trimming cost V 4 bases and J 7 bases, with 13 bases left between them. Germline V lookup: CDR1 SEHNR, CDR2 FQNEAQ (reference sequence). The chain's CDR3 is CASSSWGRVEKLFF. The CDR3 nucleotides are TGTGCCAGCAGCTCGTGGGGCCGAGTTGAAAAACTGTTTTTT.

The chain employs TRBV28 and TRBJ2-5; TRBD2 aligns across 8 bases. The CDR3 consists of 14 residues. V lost 5 bases, J lost 5 bases, and 7 bases stayed unmatched. CDR1 and CDR2 from the germline V gene are MDHEN and SYDVKM. Here the CDR3 DNA reads TGTGCCAGCAGTCGGCGACTAGCGTACGAGACCCAGTACTTC. It yields the protein CASSRRLAYETQYF.

This chain joins TRBV29-1 and TRBJ2-1; D may be TRBD2 (6 bases). Germline lookup yields CDR1 SQVTM and CDR2 ANQGSEA. CDR3 length equals 11 residues. The DNA for the CDR3 is TGCTCCAGCGGGCAGCGGAATGAGCAGTTCTTC. Translated: CSSGQRNEQFF.

This chain uses TRBV27 with TRBJ2-1; possibly TRBD2 for D (5 bases). Trimming removed 2 bases from V and 3 bases from J, with 8 bases in between. Germline assignment: CDR1 MNHEY and CDR2 SMNVEV (reference sequence). The CDR3 sequence is 14 residues long. The CDR3: CASSLGGSYNEQFF. The CDR3 region has the DNA TGTGCCAGCAGTTTAGGTGGGAGCTACAATGAGCAGTTCTTC.